What follows are 14 T cell receptor beta chains derived from one specimen sequenced in a study of blood T cell repertoires in COVID-19. TCRdb's table, derived via immunoSEQ multiplex PCR, lists solely in-frame clones and lacks some. The repertoire has under 130,000 clones, roughly 84% of them found once; the top ten carry 6.2%. Material for sequencing was peripheral blood. Receptor source: a human donor in a cohort sampled during active COVID-19.

CDR3 coding DNA: TGTGCCAGTAGTTCCAGGAAACTAGTATGGTACCAAGAGACCCAGTACTTC. Translated: CASSSRKLVWYQETQYF. The V gene is TRBV19, the J gene TRBJ2-5; TRBD2 is a possible D gene (5 bases). Trimming took 5 bases from V and 0 from J, leaving 19 bases between them. This CDR3 has 17 amino acids. Per the germline V gene, CDR1 is LNHDA and CDR2 is SQIVND (reference sequence).

The rearrangement joins TRBV6-6 to TRBJ2-7; tentatively, D is TRBD2 (6 bases). V was clipped by 2 bases and J by 3 bases, with 11 bases between them. The length of the CDR3 is 14 residues. Germline CDR1 and CDR2: MNHNY and SVGAGI (reference sequence). For the CDR3, the DNA is TGTGCCAGCAGTTACGGGTCGGGACTCTACGAGCAGTACTTC. Its protein is CASSYGSGLYEQYF.

As DNA, the CDR3 is TGTGCCAGCAGCCAAACTGCGGGGTGGGAGCAGTACTTC. Residues: CASSQTAGWEQYF. V is TRBV2 and J is TRBJ2-7, with D possibly TRBD2 on 6 matching bases. V was clipped by 6 bases and J by 7 bases, with 16 bases between them. The CDR3 is 13 amino acids. Germline loops: CDR1 SNHLY, CDR2 FYNNEI.

V is TRBV12-3 or TRBV12-4 and J is TRBJ1-2; D gene ambiguous. V shed 5 bases and J shed 7 bases, with 14 bases lying between them. This CDR3 region has 13 residues. The CDR3 DNA sequence: TGTGCCAGCAGTCTAACCGACTCCTCTGGCTACACCTTC. Translation gives CASSLTDSSGYTF.

This clone has more than one count but fewer than ten. The chain employs TRBV28 and TRBJ1-4, with no clear D. This CDR3 has 12 amino acids. V lost 3 bases and J 8 bases, leaving 7 bases between the germline ends. The V gene's germline CDR1 is MDHEN and CDR2 SYDVKM. CDR3 in amino acids: CASSFAGEKLFF. The CDR3 region has the DNA TGTGCCAGCAGTTTTGCCGGGGAAAAACTGTTTTTT.

The V call is TRBV5-6, the J call TRBJ2-5; 11 bases fit TRBD2. Germline values: CDR1 SGHDT, CDR2 YYEEEE. The CDR3 loop spans 18 amino acids. V trimming: 0 bases; J trimming: 2 bases; junction bases outside the gene matches: 9. CDR3 sequence reads: CASSLVGLAGGPQETQYF. CDR3 sequence (DNA): TGTGCCAGCAGCTTGGTCGGGTTAGCGGGGGGGCCACAAGAGACCCAGTACTTC.

The chain has TRBV15 and TRBJ2-2, with unresolved D. Per germline, CDR1 LNHNV and CDR2 YYDKDF (reference sequence). The CDR3 spans 14 residues. Trimming took 5 bases from V and 0 from J, leaving 7 bases between them. This CDR3 reads CATSPLTNTGELFF. The CDR3 DNA reads as TGTGCCACCAGCCCTTTAACGAACACCGGGGAGCTGTTTTTT.

The rearrangement uses TRBV6-5 and TRBJ2-1, with 7 bases matching TRBD1. With V trimmed by 5 bases and J by 7 bases, 8 bases remained unmatched. Germline V gene data show CDR1 as MNHEY and CDR2 as SVGAGI. This CDR3 region has 14 residues. The chain's CDR3 is CASSRQVQGNEQFF. The CDR3 DNA reads as TGTGCCAGCAGTCGACAAGTACAGGGGAATGAGCAGTTCTTC.

This chain joins TRBV6-5 and TRBJ2-7; 9 positions agree with TRBD1. With V trimmed by 0 bases and J by 3 bases, 0 bases remained unmatched. The CDR3 consists of 14 residues. Germline assignment: CDR1 MNHEY and CDR2 SVGAGI. The CDR3 DNA follows: TGTGCCAGCAGTTACTCGGGACAGGGCTACGAGCAGTACTTC. Translation gives CASSYSGQGYEQYF.

This clone appeared a few times. The chain is built from TRBV4-1 and TRBJ1-6; D is ambiguous. The CDR3 is 15 amino acids. Between the trimmed V and J ends, which lost 3 bases and 6 bases, there was a span of 12 bases. The germline gives CDR1 MGHRA, CDR2 YSYEKL. For the CDR3, the DNA is TGCGCCAGCAGCCAGGAGGGTTCGAGTAATTCACCCCTCCACTTT. It codes for CASSQEGSSNSPLHF.

The table lists this clone with a few counts. CDR3 nucleotide sequence: TGTGCCAGCAGCCGGTCGGGGGGAGTCGGGCAGAGCGAGCAGTACTTC. Translation gives CASSRSGGVGQSEQYF. The rearrangement joins TRBV11-2 to TRBJ2-7; 7 bases match TRBD2. Losses at the gene ends were 5 bases for V and 6 bases for J; bases not matched to a gene: 16. The CDR3 is made up of 16 amino acids. The germline gives CDR1 SGHAT, CDR2 FQNNGV. Using reference TRBV11-2 and TRBJ2-7 for the parts outside the CDR3, the full variable domain is EAGVAQSPRYKIIEKRQSVAFWCNPISGHATLYWYQQILGQGPKLLIQFQNNGVVDDSQLPKDRFSAERLKGVDSTLKIQPAKLEDSAVYLCASSRSGGVGQSEQYFGPGTRLTVT.

This sequence joins TRBV24-1 and TRBJ1-6; possibly TRBD1 for D (5 bases). Germline-derived CDR1 and CDR2 are KGHDR and SFDVKD. V was cut by 8 bases and J by 7 bases, with 8 bases left in between. The length of the CDR3 is 12 residues. This CDR3 is CATTQANSPLHF. In DNA, the CDR3 is TGTGCCACCACACAGGCCAATTCACCCCTCCACTTT.

This rearrangement joins TRBV19 to TRBJ2-1, with 8 bases fitting TRBD2. V shed 3 bases and J 4 bases; nucleotides not matched to a gene: 11. Germline assignment: CDR1 LNHDA and CDR2 SQIVND (reference sequence). The CDR3 has 17 amino acids. DNA for the CDR3: TGTGCCAGTAGTATCCCCCCGGCTAGCGGGCTTTACAATGAGCAGTTCTTC. Protein: CASSIPPASGLYNEQFF.

This clone was detected only once. This sequence joins TRBV13 and TRBJ2-3, with 11 bases fitting TRBD2. The CDR3 loop spans 16 amino acids. The J segment lost 2 bases and the V segment lost 5 bases, leaving 6 bases of the junction unmatched. Per germline, CDR1 PRHDT and CDR2 FYEKMQ (reference sequence). CDR3 in amino acids: CASSGRLAGYTDTQYF. CDR3 in DNA: TGTGCCAGCAGCGGGCGACTAGCGGGGTACACAGATACGCAGTATTTT. Full variable domain (outside the CDR3, taken from reference TRBV13 and TRBJ2-3): AAGVIQSPRHLIKEKRETATLKCYPIPRHDTVYWYQQGPGQDPQFLISFYEKMQSDKGSIPDRFSAQQFSDYHSELNMSSLELGDSALYFCASSGRLAGYTDTQYFGPGTRLTVL.